Listed below are T cell receptor beta chains from one sample, sequenced in a study of CD8 T cells in Susac syndrome. From the immunoSEQ multiplex PCR reads, TCRdb called clonotypes with MiXCR, one entry per CDR3 protein. The sample holds 170,000 or so distinct CDR3 sequences, roughly 94% seen once. The sequenced sample was CD4+ T cells from PBMCs. The receptors shown here come from a human donor with Susac syndrome. CDR3s include the opening cysteine and the closing phenylalanine or tryptophan. The D gene is left open where the match is weak. Clone size is not always given. Where it is, it says once, few, many or a class for expanded clones.

cdr3_length	clone_size	d_call	v_call	j_call	cdr3_aa	cdr3_nt
14	once	NA	TRBV12-3/TRBV12-4	TRBJ1-1	CASSLTGGSGEAFF	TGTGCCAGCAGTTTAACCGGAGGTAGTGGTGAAGCTTTCTTT
13	NA	NA	TRBV25-1	TRBJ1-2	CASSEMGKYGYTF	TGTGCCAGCAGTGAAATGGGAAAATATGGCTACACCTTC
17	NA	TRBD1	TRBV6-1	TRBJ2-1	CASSSPRGQGVYNEQFF	TGTGCCAGCAGCTCTCCCAGGGGGCAGGGGGTTTACAATGAGCAGTTCTTC
16	NA	TRBD2	TRBV20-1	TRBJ2-1	CSARAIAGADPGVQFF	TGCAGTGCTAGAGCCATAGCGGGAGCCGACCCCGGTGTTCAGTTCTTC
11	NA	NA	TRBV20-1	TRBJ2-5	CSAKPGETQYF	TGCAGTGCTAAGCCCGGGGAGACCCAGTACTTC
13	NA	TRBD1	TRBV12-3/TRBV12-4	TRBJ2-3	CASSRDRGDTQYF	TGTGCCAGCAGTAGAGACAGGGGGGATACGCAGTATTTT
16	NA	NA	TRBV6-1	TRBJ1-1	CASSEGSGTKGHEAFF	TGTGCCAGCAGCGAAGGGTCGGGTACCAAAGGACATGAAGCTTTCTTT
16	once	TRBD1	TRBV6-2/TRBV6-3	TRBJ1-1	CASSYPSGQGATEAFF	TGTGCCAGCAGTTACCCTTCCGGACAGGGAGCCACTGAAGCTTTCTTT
14	NA	NA	TRBV6-1	TRBJ2-1	CASSISQGYNEQFF	TGTGCCAGCAGTATCTCTCAGGGTTACAATGAGCAGTTCTTC
13	NA	TRBD1	TRBV6-5	TRBJ1-2	CASSYPTGDGYTF	TGTGCCAGCAGTTACCCGACAGGGGATGGCTACACCTTC
15	NA	NA	TRBV6-6	TRBJ2-1	CASSTRRGSHNEQFF	TGTGCCAGCAGCACGCGGAGGGGCAGCCACAATGAGCAGTTCTTC
15	NA	NA	TRBV9	TRBJ2-5	CASSEGGLRGETQYF	TGTGCCAGCAGCGAGGGGGGGCTGAGAGGGGAGACCCAGTACTTC
12	NA	NA	TRBV18	TRBJ1-1	CASSPVGEEAFF	TGTGCCAGCTCACCGGTCGGAGAGGAAGCTTTCTTT
14	NA	NA	TRBV11-2	TRBJ2-5	CASSSDRTQETQYF	TGTGCCAGCAGCTCTGACAGGACACAAGAGACCCAGTACTTC
12	NA	TRBD1	TRBV12-3/TRBV12-4	TRBJ2-7	CAGDRGYNEQYF	TGTGCCGGGGACAGGGGATACAACGAGCAGTACTTC
15	once	TRBD1	TRBV5-8	TRBJ2-2	CASRRGQGATGELFF	TGTGCCAGCAGACGCGGACAGGGGGCCACCGGGGAGCTGTTTTTT
15	once	NA	TRBV6-6	TRBJ2-7	CASSSSSGATYEQYF	TGTGCCAGCAGCTCAAGTTCGGGGGCCACCTACGAGCAGTACTTC
16	once	NA	TRBV29-1	TRBJ2-1	CSVEGGGGSSYNEQFF	TGCAGCGTTGAAGGAGGGGGGGGTAGCTCCTACAATGAGCAGTTCTTC
14	NA	NA	TRBV18	TRBJ1-3	CASSPEVSRNTIYF	TGTGCCAGCTCACCCGAGGTTTCCCGAAACACCATATATTTT
14	NA	NA	TRBV7-9	TRBJ1-1	CASSQQDRNTEAFF	TGTGCCAGCAGCCAACAGGACAGGAACACTGAAGCTTTCTTT
13	once	TRBD2	TRBV28	TRBJ2-7	CASRTSDTYEQYF	TGTGCCAGCCGTACTAGCGACACCTACGAGCAGTACTTC
16	NA	TRBD2	TRBV7-2	TRBJ2-3	CASSLAVAGGTDTQYF	TGTGCCAGCAGCTTAGCGGTCGCGGGGGGCACAGATACGCAGTATTTT
16	NA	NA	TRBV18	TRBJ1-1	CASSPRVDDLGTEAFF	TGTGCCAGCTCACCACGGGTCGACGACCTAGGGACTGAAGCTTTCTTT
16	NA	NA	TRBV6-5	TRBJ1-2	CASSYSRTQVDYGYTF	TGTGCCAGCAGTTACTCGAGAACACAGGTCGACTATGGCTACACCTTC
14	once	TRBD2	TRBV7-9	TRBJ2-3	CASAIAGGTYTQYF	TGTGCCAGCGCTATAGCGGGCGGTACCTATACGCAGTATTTT
14	NA	NA	TRBV4-2	TRBJ2-5	CASSRAGFIETQYF	TGTGCCAGCAGCAGGGCGGGATTTATTGAGACCCAGTACTTC
13	NA	NA	TRBV20-1	TRBJ1-1	CSARRGGATEAFF	TGCAGTGCGAGGAGGGGGGGGGCCACTGAAGCTTTCTTT
12	NA	NA	TRBV7-9	TRBJ2-7	CASSFSRDEQYF	TGTGCCAGCAGCTTTTCTAGAGACGAGCAGTACTTC
16	NA	NA	TRBV11-2	TRBJ1-4	CASSSDSGGVGEKLFF	TGTGCCAGCAGCTCCGACTCGGGTGGGGTGGGGGAAAAACTGTTTTTT
18	NA	TRBD1	TRBV9	TRBJ2-6	CASSVGRTGVSGANVLTF	TGTGCCAGCAGCGTAGGAAGGACAGGCGTATCTGGGGCCAACGTCCTGACTTTC
15	NA	TRBD2	TRBV29-1	TRBJ2-1	CSVTSLAGGYNEQFF	TGCAGCGTTACATCCCTAGCGGGGGGGTACAATGAGCAGTTCTTC
11	NA	NA	TRBV30	TRBJ2-1	CAGGLHNEQFF	TGTGCCGGCGGACTACACAATGAGCAGTTCTTC
14	once	TRBD1	TRBV7-2	TRBJ2-4	CASSLDRGENIQYF	TGTGCCAGCAGCTTGGACAGGGGGGAAAACATTCAGTACTTC
14	NA	NA	TRBV7-2	TRBJ2-2	CASSLEGWAGELFF	TGTGCCAGCAGCTTGGAAGGGTGGGCCGGGGAGCTGTTTTTT
14	NA	TRBD2	TRBV20-1	TRBJ2-1	CSAWLAGGNNEQFF	TGCAGTGCCTGGCTAGCGGGAGGAAACAATGAGCAGTTCTTC
15	NA	TRBD2	TRBV20-1	TRBJ2-1	CSATTSGRAYNEQFF	TGCAGTGCTACGACTAGCGGGAGGGCATACAATGAGCAGTTCTTC
15	NA	NA	TRBV14	TRBJ2-1	CASSQDLGRSVEQFF	TGTGCCAGCAGCCAAGACTTAGGGAGGAGTGTTGAGCAGTTCTTC
13	NA	NA	TRBV28	TRBJ2-7	CASGSGNTYEQYF	TGTGCCAGCGGTTCAGGAAATACCTACGAGCAGTACTTC
15	NA	NA	TRBV30	TRBJ1-5	CAWSVRQGPSQPQHF	TGTGCCTGGAGTGTACGGCAGGGGCCGTCTCAGCCCCAGCATTTT
15	NA	NA	TRBV9	TRBJ2-1	CASSVRGETNNEQFF	TGTGCCAGCAGCGTAAGGGGAGAAACAAACAATGAGCAGTTCTTC
18	NA	TRBD2	TRBV2	TRBJ2-3	CASSVGTSGPPAGDTQYF	TGTGCCAGCAGTGTGGGGACTAGCGGGCCCCCGGCGGGAGATACGCAGTATTTT